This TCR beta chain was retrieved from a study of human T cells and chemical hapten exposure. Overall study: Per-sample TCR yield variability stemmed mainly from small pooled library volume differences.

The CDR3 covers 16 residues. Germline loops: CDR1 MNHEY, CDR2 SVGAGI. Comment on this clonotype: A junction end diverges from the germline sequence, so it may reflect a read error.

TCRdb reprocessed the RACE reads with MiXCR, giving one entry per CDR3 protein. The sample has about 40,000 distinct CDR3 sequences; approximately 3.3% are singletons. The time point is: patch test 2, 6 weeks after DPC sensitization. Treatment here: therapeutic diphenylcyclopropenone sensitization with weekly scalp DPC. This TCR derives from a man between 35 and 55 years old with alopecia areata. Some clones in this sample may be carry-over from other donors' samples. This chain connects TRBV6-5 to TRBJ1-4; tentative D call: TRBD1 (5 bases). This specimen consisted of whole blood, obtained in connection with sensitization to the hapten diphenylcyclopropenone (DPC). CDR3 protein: CGSSRGTVSTNEKLFF. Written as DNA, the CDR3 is TGTGGCAGCAGCAGAGGGACGGTATCAACTAATGAAAAACTGTTTTTT.